Sequencing of this TCR beta chain was carried out in a study of T cells in Graves' hyperthyroidism and ophthalmopathy. The germline CDR1 and CDR2 sequences are SGHTA and FQGNSA. This CDR3 is 14 amino acids long. Trimming left V 4 bases short and J 6 bases short, with 15 bases between. This clonotype was recorded at least ten times. Its antigen is not identified. Points from the study as a whole: The model anticipated ophthalmopathy a median approximately 6.5 months pre-onset.

RNA transcripts were the template for amplifying TCR beta CDR3 regions. First-round RT-PCR of the TCR CDR3 relied on the HTBI primer set. TCRdb redid the calling of the multiplex PCR reads with MiXCR, one entry per CDR3 protein. The sample has nearly 600,000 distinct CDR3 sequences, approximately 13% seen once. The sample was blood. The rearrangement joins TRBV7-2 to TRBJ1-2; D ambiguous. This receptor was identified in a woman between 25 and 40 years old with Graves' hyperthyroidism that later progressed to Graves' ophthalmopathy. The DNA of the CDR3 is TGTGCCAGCAGCTCCTCGGGGAAGGATCATGGCTACACCTTC. The encoded protein is CASSSSGKDHGYTF. The variable domain in full, completed from reference TRBV7-2 and TRBJ1-2, reads GAGVSQSPSNKVTEKGKDVELRCDPISGHTALYWYRQSLGQGLEFLIYFQGNSAPDKSGLPSDRFSAERTGGSVSTLTIQRTQQEDSAVYLCASSSSGKDHGYTFGSGTRLTVV.